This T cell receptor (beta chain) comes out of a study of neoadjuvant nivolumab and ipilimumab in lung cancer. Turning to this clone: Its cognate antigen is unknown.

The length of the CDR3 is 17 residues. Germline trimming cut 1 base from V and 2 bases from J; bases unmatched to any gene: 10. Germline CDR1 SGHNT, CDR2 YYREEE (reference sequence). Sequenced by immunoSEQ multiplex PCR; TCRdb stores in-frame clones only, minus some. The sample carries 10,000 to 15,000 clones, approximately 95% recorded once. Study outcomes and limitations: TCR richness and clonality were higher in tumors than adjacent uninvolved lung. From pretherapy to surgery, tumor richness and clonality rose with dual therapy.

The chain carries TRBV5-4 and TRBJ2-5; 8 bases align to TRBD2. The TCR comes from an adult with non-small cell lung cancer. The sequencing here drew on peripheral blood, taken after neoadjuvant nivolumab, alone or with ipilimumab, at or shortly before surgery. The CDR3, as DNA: TGTGCCAGCAGCTTGCGTGGAACTAGCGGAGGACAAGAGACCCAGTACTTC. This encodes CASSLRGTSGGQETQYF.